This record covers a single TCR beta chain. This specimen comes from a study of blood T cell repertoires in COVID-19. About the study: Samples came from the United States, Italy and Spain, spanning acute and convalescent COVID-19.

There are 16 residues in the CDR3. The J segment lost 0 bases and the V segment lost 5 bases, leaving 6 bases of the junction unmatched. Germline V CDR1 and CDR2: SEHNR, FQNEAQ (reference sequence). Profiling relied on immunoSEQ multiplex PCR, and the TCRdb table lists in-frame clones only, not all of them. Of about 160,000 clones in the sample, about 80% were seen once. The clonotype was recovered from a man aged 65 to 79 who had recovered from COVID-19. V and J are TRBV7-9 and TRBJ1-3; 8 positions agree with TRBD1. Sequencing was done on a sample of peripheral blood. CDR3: CASSKRDRSSGNTIYF. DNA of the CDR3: TGTGCCAGCAGCAAGCGGGACAGGAGCTCTGGAAACACCATATATTTT.